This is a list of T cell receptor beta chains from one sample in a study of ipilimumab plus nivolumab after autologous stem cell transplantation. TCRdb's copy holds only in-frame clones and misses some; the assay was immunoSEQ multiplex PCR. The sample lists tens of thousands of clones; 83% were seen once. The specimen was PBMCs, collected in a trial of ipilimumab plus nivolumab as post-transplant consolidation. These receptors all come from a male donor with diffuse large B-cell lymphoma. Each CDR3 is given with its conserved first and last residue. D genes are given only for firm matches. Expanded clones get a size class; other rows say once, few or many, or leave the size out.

TGTGCCAGCCAACCGACCGGGACTCTAATCACAGATACGCAGTATTTT	CASQPTGTLITDTQYF	NA	16	TRBV7-9	NA	TRBJ2-3
TGTGCCAGCAGCCAGGGGGGGGCTAACTATGGCTACACCTTC	CASSQGGANYGYTF	NA	14	TRBV6-5	TRBD1	TRBJ1-2
TGTGCTAGCAGCCCTTCGACGCTGAACACTGAAGCTTTCTTT	CASSPSTLNTEAFF	NA	14	TRBV7-7	NA	TRBJ1-1
TGTGCCTGGTTCCACACGGGGGGGGGTGAGCAGTTCTTC	CAWFHTGGGEQFF	NA	13	TRBV30	TRBD2	TRBJ2-1
TGCGCCAGCAGCTTGAGTATGCCCCGAAACGAGCAGTACTTC	CASSLSMPRNEQYF	NA	14	TRBV5-1	NA	TRBJ2-7
TGTGCCAGTAGTAAGACGGGGACAGGACACTCTGGAAACACCATATATTTT	CASSKTGTGHSGNTIYF	few	17	TRBV19	TRBD1	TRBJ1-3
TGCGCCAGCAGGAGTGGGTTTAGCACAGATACGCAGTATTTT	CASRSGFSTDTQYF	NA	14	TRBV5-1	NA	TRBJ2-3
TGCGCCAGCAGCCAAGGGGCTAGCGGCGCGGAGACCCAGTACTTC	CASSQGASGAETQYF	NA	15	TRBV4-1	TRBD2	TRBJ2-5
TGTGCCAGCAGCTCCGGCCGGAGCTCCTACAATGAGCAGTTCTTC	CASSSGRSSYNEQFF	NA	15	TRBV11-3	NA	TRBJ2-1
TGTGCCAGCAGCCAAGAGAACGCGGGGGGCCCTCCCTACGAGCAGTACTTC	CASSQENAGGPPYEQYF	NA	17	TRBV4-2	TRBD2	TRBJ2-7
TGTGCCAGCAGTGAACAGTTTTACGAGCAGTACTTC	CASSEQFYEQYF	NA	12	TRBV25-1	NA	TRBJ2-7
TGTGCCAGCAGCTACGGGGGAGTGGACTTAGAGACCCAGTACTTC	CASSYGGVDLETQYF	NA	15	TRBV11-2	NA	TRBJ2-5
TGTGCCAGCAGTCAGGACATATTAGCAGCTTTCTTT	CASSQDILAAFF	NA	12	TRBV2	NA	TRBJ1-1
TGTGCCAGCAGCCCTCGGGGGGCCGGGGAGACCCAGTACTTC	CASSPRGAGETQYF	NA	14	TRBV9	NA	TRBJ2-5
TGTGCCAGCAGCGTAGGGATTTGGGCAGGGCCCAATGGCTACACCTTC	CASSVGIWAGPNGYTF	NA	16	TRBV9	NA	TRBJ1-2
TGTGCCAGCAGAGACAGGGGGTACAATCAGCCCCAGCATTTT	CASRDRGYNQPQHF	NA	14	TRBV6-1	TRBD1	TRBJ1-5
TGTGCCAGCAGCTTGGACCCAGCCTCTGGAAACACCATATATTTT	CASSLDPASGNTIYF	NA	15	TRBV5-4	NA	TRBJ1-3